This paragraph covers one T cell receptor beta chain sequence. Its antigen is not known. Germline assignment: CDR1 SGHAT and CDR2 FQNNGV. There are 13 residues in the CDR3. With UMI labels, 5' RACE was used to prepare the TRB cDNA libraries. From the 5' RACE reads, TCRdb lists one entry per CDR3 protein and no DNA. The data include approximately 100,000 distinct CDR3 sequences; the top ten clones carry over 1.5%. This entry is derived from a study of CXCR3-negative and CXCR3-positive naive CD8 T cells. Regarding the study as a whole: Naive CXCR3-positive and CXCR3-negative cells shared similar TRBV-TRBJ usage, unlike memory cells. Memory CD8+ cells showed much lower diversity, while both naive subsets displayed comparably high diversity.

The genes are TRBV11-2 and TRBJ2-1; checking the TCRdb D call of TRBD1 is not possible without DNA. The origin of this receptor is a human donor in good health. Some clones in this sample may be carry-over from other donors' samples. The material sequenced was naive CXCR3- CD8+ T cells from blood. The subset is: CD45RO-CCR7+CD27+CD95- naive CD8+ T cells lacking CXCR3 (TNR3-). The CDR3 sequence: CASSLEVGPSPFF.